This T cell receptor beta chain was retrieved from a study of T-cell reconstitution after alpha-beta-depleted transplantation in children. This clonotype was detected only a few times. The TCRbeta library incorporated unique molecular identifiers. TCRdb fed the PCR reads into MiXCR, producing one record per CDR3 protein. In the table there are 500,000 or so distinct CDR3 sequences, around a third of which are singletons. The CDR3 contains 15 residues. Trimming removed 4 bases at V and 0 bases at J, with 14 bases between. Germline V gene data show CDR1 as SGHRS and CDR2 as YFSETQ. The sequenced sample was PBMCs from the stem cell graft donor, obtained from the stem cell graft. This TCR was sampled from a human donor who donated a stem cell graft to a child with aplastic anemia. This chain joins TRBV5-1 and TRBJ2-7; D is uncertain. The CDR3 nucleotides are TGCGCCAGCAGCGTGGGGATAATGAGCTCCTACGAGCAGTACTTC. Residues: CASSVGIMSSYEQYF.